These 32 T cell receptor beta chains were all obtained from the same sample, sequenced in a study of cytomegalovirus exposure and HLA in healthy donors. In the PCR, 60 Vbeta and 13 Jbeta primers were used. Some clones are missing from TCRdb's copy, which holds only in-frame ones; the method was immunoSEQ multiplex PCR. Counted here are hundreds of thousands of clones, about 85% occurring once; the ten biggest clones make up 0.2% to 0.25%. Sequenced material: PBMCs. The receptors come from a girl aged 2 to 10 in good health and CMV-seronegative.

CDR3 in amino acids: CASSSQGEVTEAFF. CDR3 coding DNA: TGTGCCAGCAGCAGCCAGGGGGAGGTGACTGAAGCTTTCTTT. The V call is TRBV7-8, the J call TRBJ1-1, with 7 bases lining up with TRBD1. Unmatched junction bases numbered 8, after V lost 5 bases and J lost 5 bases. Germline CDR1 and CDR2: SGHVS and FQNEAQ. This CDR3 spans 14 amino acids.

This chain uses TRBV11-2 with TRBJ2-1; D is uncertain. This CDR3 has 13 amino acids. Germline V lookup: CDR1 SGHAT, CDR2 FQNNGV. The germline V and J ends were trimmed by 4 bases and 5 bases, with 9 bases remaining between them. CDR3 DNA sequence: TGTGCCAGCAGCTCTAATCTGAACAATGAGCAGTTCTTC. The encoded protein is CASSSNLNNEQFF.

The chain carries TRBV30 and TRBJ1-1, with no clear D. Germline CDR1 GTSNPN, CDR2 SVGIG (reference sequence). V was trimmed by 0 bases and J by 6 bases, leaving 20 bases between them. The CDR3 extends over 16 amino acids. The CDR3 loop reads CAWSVQAFRAGAEAFF. The DNA of the CDR3 is TGTGCCTGGAGTGTCCAGGCGTTCCGTGCGGGCGCTGAAGCTTTCTTT.

The table lists this clone with a count of one. The CDR3 nucleotides read TGTGCCAGCAGTTTATCCCGCGTTTATGGCTACACCTTC. It codes for CASSLSRVYGYTF. The chain is built from TRBV28 and TRBJ1-2; unclear D gene. V shed 1 base and J shed 5 bases, with 8 bases lying between them. This CDR3 contains 13 residues. The V gene's germline CDR1 is MDHEN and CDR2 SYDVKM.

V gene TRBV19 combines with J gene TRBJ1-2, with 7 bases lining up with TRBD1. The CDR3 length is 11 residues. Germline V gene sequence: CDR1 LNHDA, CDR2 SQIVND (reference sequence). Trimming cost V 9 bases and J 8 bases; bases outside gene matches: 6. This chain's CDR3 is CARSQGEGYTF. As DNA, the CDR3 is TGTGCCAGGAGCCAGGGGGAAGGCTACACCTTC.

V usage is TRBV7-3 and J usage is TRBJ2-6, with D perhaps TRBD2 (7 bases). There are 22 residues in the CDR3. V was trimmed by 1 base and J by 1 base, leaving 26 bases between them. Germline CDR1 reads SGHTA; CDR2 reads FQGTGA. This CDR3 is CASSLRPLLSSGGASGANVLTF. Written as DNA, the CDR3 is TGTGCCAGCAGCTTAAGGCCCCTCCTTTCCTCTGGGGGGGCGTCTGGGGCCAACGTCCTGACTTTC.

The chain couples TRBV7-8 to TRBJ2-7; a weak D match, TRBD1 (5 bases). V lost 7 bases, J lost 0 bases, and 13 bases lay in between. Germline CDR1 reads SGHVS; CDR2 reads FQNEAQ. CDR3 length: 14 residues. The DNA of the CDR3 is TGTGCCAGCAACCCGCAGGGTAACTCCTACGAGCAGTACTTC. Protein product: CASNPQGNSYEQYF.

This clone was seen more than once but under ten times. The chain joins TRBV6-5 to TRBJ1-2; 8 bases are shared with TRBD1. Losses at the gene ends were 0 bases for V and 5 bases for J; bases not matched to a gene: 5. This CDR3 contains 15 residues. Germline V gene sequence: CDR1 MNHEY, CDR2 SVGAGI. In DNA form, the CDR3 reads TGTGCCAGCAGTTACTCGTACAGGGGGGTTTATGGCTACACCTTC. It translates to CASSYSYRGVYGYTF.

The chain links TRBV6-1 to TRBJ1-3; TRBD1 agrees at 8 bases. V shed 6 bases, J shed 2 bases, and the junction held 0 bases outside the gene matches. Looked up from germline, CDR1 is MNHNS and CDR2 is SASEGT. The CDR3 is 13 residues long. The CDR3 region is CASRQGAGNTIYF. CDR3 coding DNA: TGTGCCAGCAGACAGGGGGCTGGAAACACCATATATTTT.

The chain couples TRBV5-6 to TRBJ1-5; 10 bases are a match to TRBD1. Germline lookup yields CDR1 SGHDT and CDR2 YYEEEE. The CDR3 runs 14 residues. The ends lost 2 bases at V and 7 bases at J; junction bases unmatched: 3. The CDR3 sequence: CASSLRTGGQPQHF. DNA of the CDR3: TGTGCCAGCAGCTTAAGGACAGGGGGACAGCCCCAGCATTTT.

The V and J genes are TRBV19 and TRBJ1-2; D may be TRBD1 (6 bases). CDR1 and CDR2 (germline): LNHDA, SQIVND (reference sequence). Trimming removed 3 bases at V and 8 bases at J, with 19 bases between. The CDR3 is made up of 15 amino acids. The CDR3 nucleotides are TGTGCCAGTAGTATCGGTTCAGGGGTGAAAGGCGGCTACACCTTC. This encodes CASSIGSGVKGGYTF.

This clone has a single count. The chain links TRBV5-1 to TRBJ2-2, with 12 bases fitting TRBD2. Per germline, CDR1 SGHRS and CDR2 YFSETQ. The CDR3 has 16 residues. After removal of 3 bases from V and 0 bases from J, the junction contained 0 bases not matched to a gene. This chain's CDR3 is CASSWTSGTNTGELFF. The CDR3 DNA reads as TGCGCCAGCAGCTGGACTAGCGGGACGAACACCGGGGAGCTGTTTTTT.

The chain joins TRBV5-1 to TRBJ2-1, with TRBD2 matching 12 bases. The CDR3 contains 17 residues. Germline values: CDR1 SGHRS, CDR2 YFSETQ. J lost 2 bases, V lost 4 bases, and 7 bases had no gene match. The chain's CDR3 is CASSPSGRAGTYNEQFF. The CDR3 DNA is TGCGCCAGCAGCCCTAGCGGGAGGGCCGGGACCTACAATGAGCAGTTCTTC.

In DNA, the CDR3 is TGTGCCAGCAGCCAAGTAACTAGCGGGAGGGACACCGGGGAGCTGTTTTTT. Translated: CASSQVTSGRDTGELFF. The rearrangement links TRBV4-2 to TRBJ2-2; 13 positions agree with TRBD2. Trimming removed 1 base from V and 3 bases from J; junction bases left unmatched: 2. The CDR3 contains 17 residues. CDR1 LGHNA and CDR2 YNFKEQ come from the germline V gene.

The J gene is TRBJ2-1, the V gene TRBV5-5; 9 bases are shared with TRBD1. With 4 bases clipped from V and 2 bases from J, the junction kept 4 bases outside the gene matches. Germline CDR1 and CDR2: SGHKS and YYEKEE (reference sequence). The CDR3 is 15 amino acids. CDR3 sequence: CASSGRTGAYNEQFF. The CDR3 bases are TGTGCCAGCAGCGGTCGGACAGGGGCCTACAATGAGCAGTTCTTC. The full variable domain, in which reference TRBV5-5 and TRBJ2-1 provide the parts outside the CDR3, is DAGVTQSPTHLIKTRGQQVTLRCSPISGHKSVSWYQQVLGQGPQFIFQYYEKEERGRGNFPDRFSARQFPNYSSELNVNALLLGDSALYLCASSGRTGAYNEQFFGPGTRLTVL.

V is TRBV4-3 and J is TRBJ2-3; D is perhaps TRBD2 (6 bases). Germline V CDR1 and CDR2: LGHNA, YSLEER. V shed 0 bases and J shed 5 bases, with 24 bases lying between them. The CDR3 has 19 residues. CDR3 sequence reads: CASSQDYSRGLDALDTQYF. CDR3 coding DNA: TGCGCCAGCAGCCAAGATTACAGCCGGGGGTTAGATGCCTTAGATACGCAGTATTTT.

The chain carries TRBV19 and TRBJ2-3; TRBD2 matches 8 bases. The CDR3 has 14 amino acids. Trimming removed 6 bases from V and 1 base from J; junction bases left unmatched: 3. Germline V gene lookup returns CDR1 LNHDA and CDR2 SQIVND (reference sequence). The CDR3 here is CASSGRGGTDTQYF. The CDR3 DNA sequence: TGTGCCAGTAGCGGGAGGGGAGGCACAGATACGCAGTATTTT.

The chain links TRBV11-1 to TRBJ1-1, with D unresolved. V lost 5 bases to trimming and J lost 6 bases, with 7 bases between them. CDR3 length equals 11 residues. The germline V gene has CDR1 SGHAT and CDR2 FQDESV (reference sequence). The CDR3: CASSPGAEAFF. The CDR3 region has the DNA TGTGCCAGCAGCCCCGGAGCTGAAGCTTTCTTT.

In this sample, this clone turned up a few times. This chain connects TRBV5-6 to TRBJ1-1, with a possible D match to TRBD1 (5 bases). Trimming shortened V by 3 bases and J by 5 bases, and 14 bases separated the two germline ends. Germline V gives CDR1 SGHDT, CDR2 YYEEEE. CDR3 length: 14 amino acids. This CDR3 reads CASSSRLGGTEAFF. The CDR3 DNA reads TGTGCCAGCAGCTCCCGTCTCGGGGGGACTGAAGCTTTCTTT. Full variable domain (missing parts from reference TRBV5-6 and TRBJ1-1): DAGVTQSPTHLIKTRGQQVTLRCSPKSGHDTVSWYQQALGQGPQFIFQYYEEEERQRGNFPDRFSGHQFPNYSSELNVNALLLGDSALYLCASSSRLGGTEAFFGQGTRLTVV.

This chain links TRBV28 with TRBJ2-3; D not certain. The CDR3 contains 12 residues. The germline CDR1 and CDR2 sequences are MDHEN and SYDVKM. Trimming took 7 bases from V and 6 from J, leaving 11 bases between them. CDR3 loop: CASTTPGDTQYF. CDR3 bases: TGTGCCAGCACCACCCCCGGGGATACGCAGTATTTT.

This chain connects TRBV19 to TRBJ2-1; 10 nucleotides line up with TRBD2. The V gene end was trimmed by 6 bases and the J gene end by 5 bases; junction bases not matched to a gene: 7. Germline assignment: CDR1 LNHDA and CDR2 SQIVND (reference sequence). The CDR3 has 15 amino acids. This CDR3 reads CASRKSSGGNNEQFF. The CDR3 DNA follows: TGTGCCAGTAGAAAATCTAGCGGGGGCAACAATGAGCAGTTCTTC.

The table lists this clone with a count of one. CDR3 loop: CASSQEWGVASDTQYF. The CDR3 nucleotides read TGTGCCAGCAGCCAAGAGTGGGGAGTAGCCTCAGATACGCAGTATTTT. The J gene is TRBJ2-3, the V gene TRBV4-2, with a weak D call TRBD2 (5 bases). Germline V CDR1 and CDR2: LGHNA, YNFKEQ. Trimming removed 0 bases at V and 4 bases at J, with 14 bases between. The CDR3 runs to 16 residues.

V usage is TRBV25-1 and J usage is TRBJ2-1; 7 positions agree with TRBD2. The CDR3 has 14 amino acids. Germline CDR1 MGHDK, CDR2 SYGVNS. V shed 3 bases and J 9 bases; nucleotides not matched to a gene: 8. CDR3 nucleotides: TGTGCCAGCAGTGATGGGTTCCCTAGCGGTGAGCAGTTCTTC. Encoded protein: CASSDGFPSGEQFF.

The chain carries TRBV19 and TRBJ1-4; possible D gene TRBD1, 6 bases. CDR1 is LNHDA, CDR2 SQIVND, per germline (reference sequence). The CDR3 is 15 residues long. Trimming took 1 base from V and 10 from J, leaving 16 bases between them. This CDR3 reads CASSIGVDSRGKLFF. For the CDR3, the DNA is TGTGCCAGTAGTATAGGGGTGGACAGCCGAGGAAAACTGTTTTTT. The complete variable domain, with remaining parts taken from reference TRBV19 and TRBJ1-4, reads DGGITQSPKYLFRKEGQNVTLSCEQNLNHDAMYWYRQDPGQGLRLIYYSQIVNDFQKGDIAEGYSVSREKKESFPLTVTSAQKNPTAFYLCASSIGVDSRGKLFFGSGTQLSVL.

The chain joins TRBV15 to TRBJ2-5, with unresolved D. This CDR3 is 14 amino acids long. Germline values: CDR1 LNHNV, CDR2 YYDKDF (reference sequence). V was clipped by 5 bases and J by 1 base, with 11 bases between them. Written as DNA, the CDR3 is TGTGCCACCAGCGGAACAGATTTCCAAGAGACCCAGTACTTC. Translation gives CATSGTDFQETQYF.

This rearrangement joins TRBV27 to TRBJ2-3; TRBD1 agrees at 10 bases. The CDR3 is 15 amino acids. J was trimmed by 6 bases and V by 4 bases; bases with no gene match: 7. Germline CDR1 and CDR2: MNHEY and SMNVEV (reference sequence). This CDR3 reads CASSYGTGAWDTQYF. The CDR3, as DNA: TGTGCCAGCAGTTACGGGACAGGGGCATGGGATACGCAGTATTTT.

The chain combines TRBV2 with TRBJ2-7, with D possibly TRBD1 on 6 matching bases. CDR3 length equals 13 residues. Germline CDR1 SNHLY, CDR2 FYNNEI. The ends were cut back, 2 bases at V and 6 bases at J, with 11 bases in the middle. CDR3 nucleotides: TGTGCCAGCAGTGAACAGGGGTGGGGCGAGCAGTACTTC. Translating it yields CASSEQGWGEQYF.

Details on this clone: The same CDR3 is also encoded by other DNA sequences in this sample. This chain connects TRBV25-1 to TRBJ2-3, with a possible D match to TRBD1 (5 bases). The CDR3 sequence is 14 residues long. Trimming stripped 2 bases from V and 0 bases from J, with 6 bases between. Germline V lookup: CDR1 MGHDK, CDR2 SYGVNS. Here the CDR3 DNA reads TGTGCCAGCAGTGAACAGGGTAGCACAGATACGCAGTATTTT. Residues: CASSEQGSTDTQYF.

The count of this clone is one. The rearrangement uses TRBV19 and TRBJ2-7, with TRBD2 identical over 11 bases. Germline V lookup: CDR1 LNHDA, CDR2 SQIVND (reference sequence). The CDR3 is 15 amino acids. The V segment lost 6 bases and the J segment 5 bases; nucleotides outside the gene matches: 9. The CDR3 is CASSRRLAGTNEQYF. CDR3 DNA: TGTGCCAGTAGCCGCCGACTAGCGGGAACGAACGAGCAGTACTTC.

The DNA for the CDR3 is TGTGCCAGTAGCGGGAGGAGGCGAGGAGGGAGCAATCAGCCCCAGCATTTT. It is translated as CASSGRRRGGSNQPQHF. This chain links TRBV19 with TRBJ1-5, with unresolved D. The V end was cut by 6 bases, the J end by 1 base, with 19 bases between. The CDR3 loop spans 17 amino acids. Germline V lookup: CDR1 LNHDA, CDR2 SQIVND (reference sequence).

The gene calls are TRBV10-3 and TRBJ2-1, with TRBD2 identical over 8 bases. With V trimmed by 2 bases and J by 2 bases, 5 bases remained unmatched. This CDR3 has 16 amino acids. The V gene's germline CDR1 is ENHRY and CDR2 SYGVKD. CDR3 nucleotides: TGTGCCATCAGTGAGGTTCGCGGGAGGCCCTACAATGAGCAGTTCTTC. Translating gives CAISEVRGRPYNEQFF.

This clone was seen only a few times. V and J are TRBV6-1 and TRBJ2-7; 9 bases map to TRBD1. The germline gives CDR1 MNHNS, CDR2 SASEGT. CDR3 length: 15 amino acids. The V segment lost 5 bases and the J segment 3 bases; nucleotides outside the gene matches: 8. Here the CDR3 reads CASSPQETGGYEQYF. The CDR3 nucleotides are TGTGCCAGCAGTCCTCAAGAGACAGGGGGCTACGAGCAGTACTTC.